Detailed here is one TCR beta chain. This entry belongs to a study of shared clonotypes between healthy human individuals. Germline V gene sequence: CDR1 SGHAT, CDR2 FQNNGV. The CDR3 consists of 13 residues. V was cut by 6 bases and J by 4 bases, with 12 bases left in between. The protocol was immunoSEQ multiplex PCR, while the TCRdb copy is restricted to in-frame clones and leaves out a portion. The data hold over a million clones, with over 95% observed a single time. Material for sequencing was naive CD4+ T cells sorted from blood. Subset described: CD45RA+ positively selected. The receptor was derived from a man aged 25 to 45 in good health. The chain has TRBV11-2 and TRBJ1-2; D remains ambiguous. CDR3: CASRTEIPYGYTF. CDR3 sequence (DNA): TGTGCCAGCAGAACGGAGATACCCTATGGCTACACCTTC.